The entry below describes one TCR beta chain. Its target is not known. In germline, CDR1 is MNHEY, CDR2 SMNVEV (reference sequence). V lost 5 bases and J 6 bases, leaving 16 bases between the germline ends. This CDR3 region has 14 residues. These data originate in a study of graft-versus-host responses after intestinal transplantation. The protocol was immunoSEQ multiplex PCR, while the TCRdb copy is restricted to in-frame clones and leaves out a portion. The sample lists some 70,000 clones, over 75% occurring once. Material: unstimulated CD8+ T cells sorted from spleen or lymph node cells, obtained before transplant. The receptor's source is a human donor who was the organ donor for an intestinal transplant. The chain couples TRBV27 to TRBJ1-1; D is ambiguous. The CDR3 DNA sequence: TGTGCCAGCAGTGGGAGCTTGGTCCGCCCTGAAGCTTTCTTT. Protein product: CASSGSLVRPEAFF.